This T cell receptor beta chain was documented in a study of T cell responses to AZD1222 COVID-19 vaccine. Study results and caveats: Two AZD1222 doses significantly raised spike-specific TCR breadth and depth over controls. With dominance at 160-218 and 743-854, vaccine-associated CD4 TCRs spanned spike.

With regard to this clone: The target antigen is unknown.

The CDR3 covers 17 residues. The V and J ends lost 2 bases and 2 bases respectively, with 18 bases between them. TCRdb's table, derived via immunoSEQ multiplex PCR, lists solely in-frame clones and lacks some. The sample contains some 150,000 clones, 85% to 90% of which appear only once. V and J are TRBV6-7 and TRBJ1-1, with D hard to call. TRBV6-7 is labeled an ORF, and its function is uncertain. Sample: peripheral blood, taken on day 0 of AZD1222 vaccination. The TCR originated in an adult in good health. In DNA, the CDR3 is TGTGCCAGCAGTTACGCCGCCGGCACCCTCCACAACACTGAAGCTTTCTTT. Protein sequence: CASSYAAGTLHNTEAFF.